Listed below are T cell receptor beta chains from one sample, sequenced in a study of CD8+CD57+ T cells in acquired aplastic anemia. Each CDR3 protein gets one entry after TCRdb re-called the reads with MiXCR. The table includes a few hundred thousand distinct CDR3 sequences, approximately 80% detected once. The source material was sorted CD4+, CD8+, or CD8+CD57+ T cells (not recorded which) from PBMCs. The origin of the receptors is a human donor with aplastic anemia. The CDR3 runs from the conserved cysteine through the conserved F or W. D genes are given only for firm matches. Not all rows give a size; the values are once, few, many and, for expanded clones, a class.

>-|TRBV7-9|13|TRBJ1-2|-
CASSLGSSAGYFF
TGTGCCAGCAGCTTAGGCTCCTCAGCTGGCTACTTCTTC
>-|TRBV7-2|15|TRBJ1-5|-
CASSVRTEGLTPKHF
TGTGCCAGCAGCGTAAGGACCGAGGGCCTCACGCCTAAGCATTTT
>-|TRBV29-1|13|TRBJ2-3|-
CSVEGGRTDTQYF
TGCAGCGTTGAAGGGGGTCGCACAGATACGCAGTATTTT
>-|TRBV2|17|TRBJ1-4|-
CAIRGTPVEQINETLFF
TGTGCCATCAGAGGGACTCCAGTCGAACAAATCAATGAAACACTGTTTTTT
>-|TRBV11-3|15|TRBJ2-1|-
CASTSQTNGGNEQFF
TGTGCCAGCACAAGCCAGACCAACGGGGGCAATGAGCAGTTCTTC
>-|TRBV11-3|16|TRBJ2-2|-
CASSLDLTSNTGELFF
TGTGCCAGCAGCTTAGATCTGACAAGTAACACCGGGGAGCTGTTTTTT
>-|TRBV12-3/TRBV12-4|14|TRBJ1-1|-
CASSPYSINTEAFF
TGTGCCAGCAGTCCTTACAGCATCAACACTGAAGCTTTCTTT
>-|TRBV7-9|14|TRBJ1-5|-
CASSDPYSNQPQQF
TGTGCCAGCAGCGATCCTTATAGCAATCAGCCCCAGCAGTTT
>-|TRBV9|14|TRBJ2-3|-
CASSLGGGRDKQYF
TGTGCCAGCAGCTTAGGGGGAGGGCGCGATAAGCAGTATTTT
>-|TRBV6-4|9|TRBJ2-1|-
CASSKGQFF
TGTGCCAGCAGTAAGGGGCAGTTCTTC
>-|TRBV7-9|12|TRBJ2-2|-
CASSLDPGERFF
TGTGCCAGCAGCTTAGACCCAGGGGAGCGGTTCTTT
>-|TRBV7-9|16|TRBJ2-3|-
CAGSEGMEFRADTQYF
TGTGCCGGCAGCGAGGGGATGGAGTTCCGGGCAGATACGCAGTATTTT
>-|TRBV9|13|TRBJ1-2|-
CASSGGVGGGYAF
TGTGCCAGCAGCGGAGGGGTTGGAGGTGGCTACGCCTTC
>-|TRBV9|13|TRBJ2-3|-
CASSVGAEGHEQF
TGTGCCAGCAGCGTGGGGGCCGAAGGTCATGAGCAGTTT
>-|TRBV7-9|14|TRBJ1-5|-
CASRFGGTDTHQFF
TGTGCCAGCAGGTTCGGGGGCACAGATACGCACCAGTTTTTT
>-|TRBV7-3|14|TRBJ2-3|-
CASSSGGTWGKTHF
TGTGCCAGCAGTTCAGGCGGGACTTGGGGTAAGACCCATTTT
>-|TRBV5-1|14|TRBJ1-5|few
CASSSGTPNQPQHF
TGCGCCAGCAGCTCTGGGACACCCAATCAGCCCCAGCATTTT
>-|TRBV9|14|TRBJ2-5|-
CATSGEGGGDYTYF
TGTGCCACCAGCGGGGAGGGGGGAGGTGACTACACGTACTTC
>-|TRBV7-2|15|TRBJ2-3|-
CASSPADGPEDTQYF
TGTGCCAGCAGCCCCGCGGACGGGCCCGAGGATACGCAGTATTTT
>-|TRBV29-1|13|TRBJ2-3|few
CSGGGSSTDTQYF
TGCAGCGGTGGGGGTTCCAGCACAGATACGCAGTATTTT
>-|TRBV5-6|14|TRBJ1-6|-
CASSLERGNSPLHF
TGTGCCAGCAGCTTGGAGAGGGGCAATTCACCCCTCCACTTT
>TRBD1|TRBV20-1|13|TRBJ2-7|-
CSASDRVIHEQYF
TGCAGTGCTAGCGACAGGGTCATCCACGAGCAGTACTTC
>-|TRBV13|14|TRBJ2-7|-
CATSHRGLAYEQYF
TGTGCCACCAGCCATCGGGGCCTAGCCTACGAGCAGTACTTC
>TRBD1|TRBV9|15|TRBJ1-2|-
CASGGTGNIQYVDTF
TGTGCCAGCGGAGGGACAGGGAACATTCAGTATGTCGACACCTTC
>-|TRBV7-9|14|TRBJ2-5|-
CASSTGPARRAVRF
TGTGCCAGCAGCACGGGACCGGCTCGGCGAGCAGTACGTTTC
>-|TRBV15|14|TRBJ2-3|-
CATSGGTCQDTQYF
TGTGCCACCAGCGGAGGCACATGCCAAGATACGCAGTATTTT
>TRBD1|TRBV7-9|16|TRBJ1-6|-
CASSFDGQGDNSPLHF
TGTGCCAGCAGCTTCGATGGACAGGGAGATAATTCACCCCTCCACTTT
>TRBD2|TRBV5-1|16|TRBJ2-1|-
CASSLWASGRSDEQFF
TGCGCCAGCAGCTTGTGGGCTAGCGGGAGGAGCGATGAGCAGTTCTTC
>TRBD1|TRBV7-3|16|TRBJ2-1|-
CASSLNSPGTANEQFF
TGTGCCAGCAGCCTCAATTCCCCTGGGACAGCTAATGAGCAGTTCTTC
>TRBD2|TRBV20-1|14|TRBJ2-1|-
CSADPGLAYNEQFF
TGCAGTGCTGATCCGGGACTAGCCTACAATGAGCAGTTCTTC
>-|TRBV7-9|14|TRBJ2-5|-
CASSIGSNRETQYF
TGTGCCAGCAGCATTGGGTCAAACCGGGAGACCCAGTACTTC
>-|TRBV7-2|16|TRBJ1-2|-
CASSLAPYSNQPEYTF
TGTGCCAGCAGCTTAGCCCCATATAGCAATCAGCCCGAGTACACCTTC
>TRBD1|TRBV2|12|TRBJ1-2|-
CASKGQGYGYTF
TGTGCCAGCAAAGGACAGGGCTACGGCTACACCTTC
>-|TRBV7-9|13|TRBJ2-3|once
CASGVVVTDTQYF
TGTGCCAGCGGGGTCGTGGTAACAGATACGCAGTATTTT
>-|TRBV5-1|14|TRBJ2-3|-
CASSLWPGLTTQYF
TGTGCCAGCAGCTTATGGCCCGGTCTCACTACGCAGTATTTT
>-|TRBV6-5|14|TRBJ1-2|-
CASSYSQATYGYTF
TGTGCCAGCAGTTACTCGCAGGCTACCTATGGCTACACCTTC
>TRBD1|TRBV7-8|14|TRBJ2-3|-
CASSLAPDGTALYF
TGTGCCAGCAGCTTAGCTCCAGACGGGACAGCCCTGTATTTT
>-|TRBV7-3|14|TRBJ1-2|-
CASSSSGTWGESQF
TGTGCCAGCAGTTCTAGCGGGACGTGGGGAGAGTCCCAGTTC
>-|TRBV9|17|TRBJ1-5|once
CASSVADGSYSNQPQHF
TGTGCCAGCAGCGTAGCCGATGGCAGCTATAGCAATCAGCCCCAGCATTTT
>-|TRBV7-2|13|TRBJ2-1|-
CASSFTGDGTQFF
TGTGCCAGCAGCTTTACAGGAGACGGGACCCAGTTCTTC
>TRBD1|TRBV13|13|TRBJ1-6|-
CASSRTGVSPLHF
TGTGCCAGCTCAAGGACAGGGGTCTCACCCCTCCACTTT
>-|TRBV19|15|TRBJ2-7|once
CASSKARQAYNEQYF
TGTGCCAGTAGTAAAGCTAGACAGGCCTACAACGAGCAGTACTTC
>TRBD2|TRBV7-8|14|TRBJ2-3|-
CASSLARERSSGYF
TGTGCCAGCAGCTTAGCGCGGGAGCGGAGCTCTGGCTATTTT
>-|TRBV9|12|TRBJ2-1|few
CASGGGYNEQFF
TGTGCCTCCGGAGGTGGCTACAATGAGCAGTTCTTC
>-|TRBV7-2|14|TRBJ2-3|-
CASSDAYSTQPQYF
TGTGCCAGCAGCGATGCTTATAGCACTCAGCCCCAGTATTTT
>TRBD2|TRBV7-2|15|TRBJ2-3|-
CASSPRGGADETYYF
TGTGCCAGCAGCCCACGGGGGGGCGCCGACGAGACCTACTACTTC
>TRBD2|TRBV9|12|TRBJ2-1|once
CASGFGGKKLFF
TGTGCCAGCGGGTTCGGGGGGAAAAAGCTGTTCTTC